At least ten counts were recorded for the clone carrying this TCR beta chain. As yet, its antigen is unknown. The sample originates from a study of neurological immune-mediated disorders. V was clipped by 5 bases and J by 3 bases; unmatched bases: 3. This CDR3 comprises 13 residues. Per germline, CDR1 DFQATT and CDR2 SNEGSKA (reference sequence). Per sequencing run, 15-18 subjects together gave over 170 million TCR-beta sequences. In TCRdb, the 5' RACE reads were re-called with MiXCR into one record per CDR3 protein. The data hold some 57,000 distinct CDR3 sequences, with 4.5% to 5.5% observed a single time. The study, taken as a whole, reports: HTLV-1-associated myelopathy ranked highest for TCR clonal expansion and multiple sclerosis lowest, beneath healthy controls.

The sequencing input was PBMCs. The sequence derives from a woman aged 50 to 65 with multiple sclerosis. This rearrangement joins TRBV20-1 to TRBJ2-3, with 9 nucleotides matching TRBD2. The CDR3 sequence: CSAETSGTDTQYF. Here the CDR3 DNA reads TGCAGTGCTGAGACTAGCGGAACAGATACGCAGTATTTT.